The source of this T cell receptor beta chain is a study of T cell responses to AZD1222 COVID-19 vaccine (dated by TCRdb to 2020 to 2022). Regarding the study in general: Because spike-specific TCR depth and breadth did not differ between the two schedules, AZD1222 recipients who got a second dose at roughly 4 weeks were pooled with those who got a second dose at roughly 12 weeks. A total of 230 to 250 trial participants underwent TCR sequencing, of whom about 200 had received two doses of AZD1222 and 26 had received two doses of the MenACWY control vaccine. Trial participants were enrolled into age subgroups of 18-55, 56-69 and 70-plus years, which contained about 150, 27 and 61 TCR-sequenced participants, respectively.

Reading from cysteine to phenylalanine, the CDR3 counts 18 amino acids. Only the CDR3 region is kept as DNA, spanning 54 bases read in frame from base 1. Looking up the germline V gene yields CDR1 KGHSH and CDR2 LQKENI. At the junction V is shortened by 4 bases and J by 4 bases, with 24 bases in between. Per the publication, the time point label means: baseline before first vaccination. Vaccinee samples came from UK trials COV001 and COV002, including a single-blind randomized controlled phase 2/3 trial of AZD1222 (ChAdOx1 nCoV-19) in healthy adults. For TCRbeta chain sequencing, PBMC samples from trial participants were taken at day 0 and at day 28 after the second dose. The CDR3 regions of human TCRbeta chains were analyzed by immunosequencing. In the original analysis: TCRs in the repertoires were matched against a reference library of SARS-CoV-2-specific TCRs that had been generated with the MIRA antigen-specificity platform. Breadth was defined as the fraction of unique TCRs that were SARS-CoV-2-associated, and depth was defined as the fraction of total T cells that were SARS-CoV-2-associated. Using the MIRA data, each spike-specific TCR was mapped to the spike region that the TCR reacts to and placed in a CD4 or CD8 class. Log10-transformed breadth and depth values were compared by one-way ANOVA with Sidak's multiple comparisons tests. As stored in TCRdb, this immuneACCESS dataset retains in-frame rearrangements with V and J assigned. A fraction of the clones does not appear; measured against another copy, unresolved V genes explain less than half of the discrepancy, and the remainder lacks a known reason. The DNA was the basis for D and trimming; V, J and clone size are from that table. The sample records over 65,000 clones, about 72% of which are singletons. In total, the top ten clones hold roughly 21% of the sample.

On the study overall, not on this receptor specifically: No day 14 peak-response samples were available, so repertoires were characterized only after the peak T cell response. Reportedly, almost half of the unique spike-specific TCRs recognized epitopes lying outside the regions that are mutated in the B.1.351 and B.1.1.7 variants. Only 5 to 7 AZD1222 recipients were SARS-CoV-2 seropositive at baseline, limiting conclusions about previously exposed vaccinees. Most participants were white British and females outnumbered males, and the authors suggested that clonal diversity may have been underestimated. After two AZD1222 doses, spike-specific TCR breadth and depth were significantly higher than at day 0 and than in MenACWY recipients. Vaccine-associated CD4 TCRs spanned the whole spike protein, with dominant responses in regions 160-218 and 743-854. The 56-69-year group was small, and its depth increase did not reach significance, likely because of low power.

In regard to this clone: This clone's antigen is unknown. No much larger clonotype is one base removed from it; base qualities were not supplied.

This chain joins TRBV18 to TRBJ2-3, and TRBD2 may be the D gene, going by 5 matching bases. The clonotype originates from an adult in good health. Sequences were derived from peripheral blood, sampled on day 0 of AZD1222 vaccination. This receptor carries the CDR3 CASSRGGGPSLAADTQYF. At the DNA level, the sequence is TGTGCCAGCTCACGCGGCGGCGGGCCAAGCTTGGCGGCAGATACGCAGTATTTT. Joined to the reference TRBV18 and TRBJ2-3 proteins, this CDR3 gives the full variable domain: NAGVMQNPRHLVRRRGQEARLRCSPMKGHSHVYWYRQLPEEGLKFMVYLQKENIIDESGMPKERFSAEFPKEGPSILRIQQVVRGDSAAYFCASSRGGGPSLAADTQYFGPGTRLTVL.